Below are 20 T cell receptor beta chains sequenced from a single sample in a study of early T cells in non-severe SARS-CoV-2 infection. TCRdb passed the 5' RACE reads through MiXCR, listing each CDR3 protein once. The data show around 82,000 distinct CDR3 sequences, about 10% seen once. Material for sequencing was whole blood. The receptor set was obtained from an adult who was a healthcare worker with PCR-confirmed SARS-CoV-2 infection or an uninfected control (not recorded which).

V is TRBV4-1 and J is TRBJ2-5; D is undetermined. Looked up from germline, CDR1 is MGHRA and CDR2 is YSYEKL. Trimming stripped 1 base from V and 5 bases from J, with 8 bases between. CDR3 size: 13 residues. The DNA of the CDR3 is TGCGCCAGCAGCCAAGTTACCCCCGAGACCCAGTACTTC. It yields the protein CASSQVTPETQYF.

This clonotype was found many times. The V call is TRBV12-3 or TRBV12-4, the J call TRBJ1-1; 10 bases fit TRBD1. The CDR3 consists of 15 residues. V shed 6 bases and J 5 bases; nucleotides not matched to a gene: 9. Written as DNA, the CDR3 is TGTGCCAGCAGCAGGACAGGGGGGTGGCGGACTGAAGCTTTCTTT. The encoded protein is CASSRTGGWRTEAFF.

The sample holds many counts of this clonotype. The chain carries TRBV2 and TRBJ2-2; 8 bases match TRBD1. Germline V CDR1 and CDR2: SNHLY, FYNNEI. With V trimmed by 5 bases and J by 3 bases, 2 bases remained unmatched. The CDR3 is 14 residues long. CDR3 amino acids: CASSQQGDTGELFF. The CDR3 DNA follows: TGTGCCAGCAGTCAACAGGGGGACACCGGGGAGCTGTTTTTT. Complete variable domain (other parts from reference TRBV2 and TRBJ2-2): EPEVTQTPSHQVTQMGQEVILRCVPISNHLYFYWYRQILGQKVEFLVSFYNNEISEKSEIFDDQFSVERPDGSNFTLKIRSTKLEDSAMYFCASSQQGDTGELFFGEGSRLTVL.

The V and J genes are TRBV11-2 and TRBJ2-7; D perhaps matches TRBD1 (6 bases). The CDR3 is made up of 14 amino acids. Germline V gives CDR1 SGHAT, CDR2 FQNNGV. V lost 5 bases and J 11 bases, leaving 22 bases between the germline ends. The DNA for the CDR3 is TGTGCCAGCAGCCTCACACAGGGTCCAACGGAGGAGTACTTC. Residues: CASSLTQGPTEEYF.

J is TRBJ1-1 and V is TRBV19, with D hard to call. Germline-derived CDR1 and CDR2 are LNHDA and SQIVND (reference sequence). The CDR3 loop spans 14 amino acids. V lost 1 base and J 4 bases, leaving 10 bases between the germline ends. CDR3: CASSIGGVSTEAFF. In DNA form, the CDR3 reads TGTGCCAGTAGTATAGGTGGGGTCAGCACTGAAGCTTTCTTT. Complete variable domain (other parts from reference TRBV19 and TRBJ1-1): DGGITQSPKYLFRKEGQNVTLSCEQNLNHDAMYWYRQDPGQGLRLIYYSQIVNDFQKGDIAEGYSVSREKKESFPLTVTSAQKNPTAFYLCASSIGGVSTEAFFGQGTRLTVV.

The chain has TRBV2 and TRBJ2-1, with a possible D match to TRBD1 (6 bases). In germline, CDR1 is SNHLY, CDR2 FYNNEI. The CDR3 is 10 amino acids. The V end was cut by 9 bases, the J end by 13 bases, with 13 bases between. The CDR3 spells CARARDIQFF. The CDR3 DNA sequence: TGTGCCAGGGCCCGGGACATTCAGTTCTTC.

The chain carries TRBV7-2 and TRBJ2-7; D might be TRBD2 (6 bases). Per the germline V gene, CDR1 is SGHTA and CDR2 is FQGNSA. V was pared by 5 bases and J by 1 base, with 18 bases between. This CDR3 has 16 amino acids. The CDR3 nucleotides read TGTGCCAGCAGCCGAATTATTCTAGCGTCTTCCTACGAGCAGTACTTC. This gives the protein CASSRIILASSYEQYF.

In its sample, this clonotype was seen a few times. J is TRBJ2-7 and V is TRBV7-8, with TRBD2 identical over 10 bases. Trimming removed 5 bases from V and 2 bases from J; junction bases left unmatched: 9. The CDR3 has 16 amino acids. The germline V gene encodes CDR1 SGHVS and CDR2 FQNEAQ. CDR3 in amino acids: CASSPRSGGPTYEQYF. In DNA form, the CDR3 reads TGTGCCAGCAGCCCTCGTAGCGGGGGGCCGACCTACGAGCAGTACTTC.

This clonotype was counted between two and nine times. This sequence joins TRBV6-1 and TRBJ2-1; D might be TRBD2 (5 bases). There are 15 residues in the CDR3. V was cut by 2 bases and J by 3 bases, with 11 bases left in between. Germline CDR1 MNHNS, CDR2 SASEGT. The CDR3 DNA reads TGTGCCAGCAGTGAAAGGAGGATTGACTACAATGAGCAGTTCTTC. The encoded protein is CASSERRIDYNEQFF.

The CDR3 protein is CASSQDTGGLTQYF. The CDR3 DNA reads as TGCGCCAGCAGCCAAGACACAGGTGGACTAACGCAGTATTTT. This sequence joins TRBV4-3 and TRBJ2-3; D may be TRBD2 (6 bases). The CDR3 consists of 14 residues. Germline lookup yields CDR1 LGHNA and CDR2 YSLEER. V was cut by 0 bases and J by 9 bases, with 13 bases left in between.

The rearrangement uses TRBV18 and TRBJ1-3, with 9 bases aligning to TRBD1. The CDR3 is 18 residues long. Per germline, CDR1 KGHSH and CDR2 LQKENI. V lost 3 bases and J lost 0; bases outside the gene matches: 9. CDR3 residues: CASSPRSGQGSSGNTIYF. CDR3 nucleotides: TGTGCCAGCTCACCCAGATCTGGACAGGGGAGCTCTGGAAACACCATATATTTT.

The rearrangement links TRBV11-2 to TRBJ2-3, with a weak D call TRBD1 (6 bases). The length of the CDR3 is 16 residues. Looked up from germline, CDR1 is SGHAT and CDR2 is FQNNGV. Trimming took 2 bases from V and 5 from J, leaving 17 bases between them. Here the CDR3 reads CASSLTGGEWIDTQYF. DNA of the CDR3: TGTGCCAGCAGCTTAACTGGGGGCGAGTGGATAGATACGCAGTATTTT.

This clonotype showed up many times. The gene calls are TRBV20-1 and TRBJ1-1; 7 bases are a match to TRBD1. CDR1 and CDR2 (germline): DFQATT, SNEGSKA (reference sequence). CDR3 size: 12 residues. The ends lost 7 bases at V and 5 bases at J; junction bases unmatched: 7. DNA for the CDR3: TGCAGTGGACAGGGAGGGGGTACTGAAGCTTTCTTT. It encodes CSGQGGGTEAFF.

This clonotype was counted at least ten times. The chain employs TRBV7-9 and TRBJ1-1; 8 bases map to TRBD1. V was pared by 0 bases and J by 1 base, with 7 bases of the junction left unmatched. This CDR3 has 17 residues. The germline CDR1 and CDR2 sequences are SEHNR and FQNEAQ (reference sequence). CDR3 amino acids: CASSLARGTGRNTEAFF. The CDR3 DNA is TGTGCCAGCAGCTTAGCGCGGGGGACAGGACGGAACACTGAAGCTTTCTTT. The full variable domain, rest sourced from reference TRBV7-9 and TRBJ1-1, is DTGVSQNPRHKITKRGQNVTFRCDPISEHNRLYWYRQTLGQGPEFLTYFQNEAQLEKSRLLSDRFSAERPKGSFSTLEIQRTEQGDSAMYLCASSLARGTGRNTEAFFGQGTRLTVV.

The chain joins TRBV3-1 to TRBJ2-3; 9 nucleotides match TRBD2. The CDR3 sequence is 17 residues long. Germline CDR1 is LGHDT and CDR2 is YNNKEL (reference sequence). V shed 4 bases, J shed 6 bases, and the junction held 14 bases outside the gene matches. The CDR3 DNA sequence: TGTGCCAGCAGCCCCACAAGGGGGGGACTAGCAGACGATACGCAGTATTTT. Amino acids: CASSPTRGGLADDTQYF.

At least ten counts were recorded for this clonotype. The chain combines TRBV7-9 with TRBJ2-4, with 7 bases aligning to TRBD2. The CDR3 covers 13 residues. CDR1 and CDR2 (germline): SEHNR, FQNEAQ (reference sequence). V lost 5 bases, J lost 5 bases, and 3 bases stayed unmatched. The DNA for the CDR3 is TGTGCCAGCAGCCTGGGAGGGGAAAACATTCAGTACTTC. Translating it yields CASSLGGENIQYF.

V and J are TRBV20-1 and TRBJ2-3; either TRBD1 or TRBD2 may fit D (5 bases each). CDR3 size: 14 residues. Per the germline V gene, CDR1 is DFQATT and CDR2 is SNEGSKA (reference sequence). V gave up 5 bases and J gave up 0 bases, with 12 bases separating them. CDR3 residues: CSAGDVASTDTQYF. The CDR3, as DNA: TGCAGTGCTGGGGACGTAGCTAGCACAGATACGCAGTATTTT.

The chain uses TRBV9 and TRBJ2-7; D is unclear. The CDR3 spans 14 residues. Trimming left V 0 bases short and J 0 bases short, with 7 bases between. Germline values: CDR1 SGDLS, CDR2 YYNGEE. The CDR3 reads CASSVAGLSYEQYF. CDR3 DNA: TGTGCCAGCAGCGTAGCGGGCCTCTCCTACGAGCAGTACTTC.

This clonotype appeared many times. The V call is TRBV15, the J call TRBJ2-2; possibly TRBD2 for D (5 bases). Trimming pared 1 base from V and 3 bases from J, leaving 9 bases between. This CDR3 is 15 amino acids long. Germline values: CDR1 LNHNV, CDR2 YYDKDF (reference sequence). This chain's CDR3 is CATSRVFGDTGELFF. In DNA form, the CDR3 reads TGTGCCACCAGCAGAGTTTTCGGGGACACCGGGGAGCTGTTTTTT.

The chain combines TRBV5-5 with TRBJ2-2; maybe TRBD2 (5 bases). CDR3 length equals 13 residues. V was pared by 7 bases and J by 1 base, with 8 bases between. Germline lookup yields CDR1 SGHKS and CDR2 YYEKEE (reference sequence). The CDR3 here is CASSEVNTGELFF. CDR3 DNA: TGTGCCAGCTCGGAGGTGAACACCGGGGAGCTGTTTTTT.